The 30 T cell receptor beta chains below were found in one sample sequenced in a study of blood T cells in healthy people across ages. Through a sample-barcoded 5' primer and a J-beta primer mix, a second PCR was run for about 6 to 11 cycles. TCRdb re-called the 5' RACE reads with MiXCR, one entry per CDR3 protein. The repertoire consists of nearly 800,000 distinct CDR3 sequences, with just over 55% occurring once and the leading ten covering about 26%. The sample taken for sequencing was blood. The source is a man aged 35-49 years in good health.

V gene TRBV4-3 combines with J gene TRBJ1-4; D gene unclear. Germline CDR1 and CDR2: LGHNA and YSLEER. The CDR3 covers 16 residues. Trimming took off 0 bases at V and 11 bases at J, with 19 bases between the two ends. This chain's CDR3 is CASSQDVTESTGKLFF. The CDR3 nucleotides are TGCGCCAGCAGCCAAGATGTGACCGAGTCTACTGGGAAACTGTTTTTT.

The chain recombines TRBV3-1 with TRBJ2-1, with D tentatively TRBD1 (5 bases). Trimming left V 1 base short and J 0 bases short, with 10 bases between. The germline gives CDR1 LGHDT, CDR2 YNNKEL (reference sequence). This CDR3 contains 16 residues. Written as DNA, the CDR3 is TGTGCCAGCAGCCAAGGTCGAAGGGGCTCCTACAATGAGCAGTTCTTC. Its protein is CASSQGRRGSYNEQFF.

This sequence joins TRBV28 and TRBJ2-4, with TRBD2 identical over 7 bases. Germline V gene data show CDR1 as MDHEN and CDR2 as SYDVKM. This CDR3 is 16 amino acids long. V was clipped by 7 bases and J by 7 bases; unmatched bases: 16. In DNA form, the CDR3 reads TGTGCCAGCACATGGGGGGGTCGCGGAATTTTGAACATTCAGTACTTC. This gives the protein CASTWGGRGILNIQYF.

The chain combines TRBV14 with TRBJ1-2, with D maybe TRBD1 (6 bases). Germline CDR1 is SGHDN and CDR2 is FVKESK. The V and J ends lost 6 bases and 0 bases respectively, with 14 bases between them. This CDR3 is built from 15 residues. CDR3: CASRPQGAPNYGYTF. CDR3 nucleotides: TGTGCCAGCAGACCACAGGGTGCTCCTAACTATGGCTACACCTTC.

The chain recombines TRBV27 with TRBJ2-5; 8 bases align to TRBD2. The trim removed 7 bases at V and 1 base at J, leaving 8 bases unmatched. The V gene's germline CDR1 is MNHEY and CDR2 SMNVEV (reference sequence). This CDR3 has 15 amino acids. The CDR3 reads CASKLWRGAQETQYF. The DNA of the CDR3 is TGTGCCAGCAAGTTGTGGCGGGGGGCCCAAGAGACCCAGTACTTC.

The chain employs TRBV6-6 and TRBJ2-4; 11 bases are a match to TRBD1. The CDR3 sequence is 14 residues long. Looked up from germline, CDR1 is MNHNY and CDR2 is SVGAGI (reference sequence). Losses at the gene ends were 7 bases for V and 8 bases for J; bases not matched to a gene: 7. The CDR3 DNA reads TGTGCCAGCACTGGGACAGGGGGTTTGGACATTCAGTACTTC. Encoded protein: CASTGTGGLDIQYF.

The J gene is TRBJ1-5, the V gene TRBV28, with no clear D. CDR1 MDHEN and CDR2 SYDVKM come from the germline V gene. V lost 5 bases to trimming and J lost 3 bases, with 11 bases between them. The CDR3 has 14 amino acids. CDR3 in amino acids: CASSVTRYNQPQHF. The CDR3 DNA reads TGTGCCAGCAGTGTAACCAGGTACAATCAGCCCCAGCATTTT.

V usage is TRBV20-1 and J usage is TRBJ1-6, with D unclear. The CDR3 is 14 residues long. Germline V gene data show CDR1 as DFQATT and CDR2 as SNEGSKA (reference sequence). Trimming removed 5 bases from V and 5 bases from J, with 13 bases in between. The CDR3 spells CSAADRANNSPLHF. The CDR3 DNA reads TGCAGTGCTGCTGACCGGGCCAATAATTCACCCCTCCACTTT.

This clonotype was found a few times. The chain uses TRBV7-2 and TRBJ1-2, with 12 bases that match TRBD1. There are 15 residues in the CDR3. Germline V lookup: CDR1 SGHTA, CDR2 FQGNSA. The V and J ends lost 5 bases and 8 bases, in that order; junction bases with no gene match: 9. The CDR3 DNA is TGTGCCAGCAGCCCGATGGGGACAGGGGGCAGCGGCTACACCTTC. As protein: CASSPMGTGGSGYTF.

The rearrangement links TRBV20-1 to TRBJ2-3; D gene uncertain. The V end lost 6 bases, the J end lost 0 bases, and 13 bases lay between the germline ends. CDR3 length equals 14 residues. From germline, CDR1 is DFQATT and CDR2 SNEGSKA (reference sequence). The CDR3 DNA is TGCAGTGCCCCAAACAGACTCAGCACAGATACGCAGTATTTT. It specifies CSAPNRLSTDTQYF.

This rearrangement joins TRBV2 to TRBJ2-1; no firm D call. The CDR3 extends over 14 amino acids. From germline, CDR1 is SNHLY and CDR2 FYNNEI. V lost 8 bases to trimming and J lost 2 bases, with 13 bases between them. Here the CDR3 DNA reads TGTGCCAGCTTAGACGGAAAAGCCTACAATGAGCAGTTCTTC. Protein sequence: CASLDGKAYNEQFF.

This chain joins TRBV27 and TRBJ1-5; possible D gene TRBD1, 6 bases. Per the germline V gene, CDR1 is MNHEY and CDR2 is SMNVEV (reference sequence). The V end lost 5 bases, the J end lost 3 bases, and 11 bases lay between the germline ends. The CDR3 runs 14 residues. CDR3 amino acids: CASSRGSINQPQHF. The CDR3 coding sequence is TGTGCCAGCAGTAGGGGGTCTATCAATCAGCCCCAGCATTTT.

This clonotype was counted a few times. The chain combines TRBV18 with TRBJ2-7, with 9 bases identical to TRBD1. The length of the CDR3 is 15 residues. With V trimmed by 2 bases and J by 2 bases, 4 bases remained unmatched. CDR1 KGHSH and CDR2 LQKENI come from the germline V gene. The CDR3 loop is CASSPENRGPYEQYF. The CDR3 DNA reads TGTGCCAGCTCACCAGAAAACAGGGGGCCCTACGAGCAGTACTTC.

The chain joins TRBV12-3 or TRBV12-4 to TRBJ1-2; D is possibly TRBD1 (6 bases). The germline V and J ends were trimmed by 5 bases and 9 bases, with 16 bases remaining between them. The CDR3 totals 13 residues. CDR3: CASSGGQGTRYTF. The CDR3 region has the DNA TGTGCCAGCAGTGGGGGGCAGGGCACACGCTACACCTTC.

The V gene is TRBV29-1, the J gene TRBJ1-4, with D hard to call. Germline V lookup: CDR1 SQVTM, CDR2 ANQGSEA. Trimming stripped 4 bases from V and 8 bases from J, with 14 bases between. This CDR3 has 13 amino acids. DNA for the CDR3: TGCAGCGTTGCGAAGACGGGCGACGAAAAACTGTTTTTT. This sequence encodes CSVAKTGDEKLFF.

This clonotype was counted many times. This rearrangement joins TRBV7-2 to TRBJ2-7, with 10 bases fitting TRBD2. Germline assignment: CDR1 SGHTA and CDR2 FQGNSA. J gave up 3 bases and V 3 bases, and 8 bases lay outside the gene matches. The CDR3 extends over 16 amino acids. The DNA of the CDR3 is TGTGCCAGCAGCTTGGAAGGGGCTAGCGGGAGCTACGAGCAGTACTTC. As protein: CASSLEGASGSYEQYF.

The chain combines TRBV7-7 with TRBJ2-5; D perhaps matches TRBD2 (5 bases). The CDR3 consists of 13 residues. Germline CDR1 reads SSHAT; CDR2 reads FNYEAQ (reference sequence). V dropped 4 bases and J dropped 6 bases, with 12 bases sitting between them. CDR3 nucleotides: TGTGCCAGCAGCTCCCGGGATAGACAGACCCAGTACTTC. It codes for CASSSRDRQTQYF.

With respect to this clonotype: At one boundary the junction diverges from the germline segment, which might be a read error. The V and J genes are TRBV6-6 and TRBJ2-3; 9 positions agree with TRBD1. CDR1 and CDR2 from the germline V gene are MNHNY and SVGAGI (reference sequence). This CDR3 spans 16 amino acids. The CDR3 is CASSSRDRAGTDAQYF. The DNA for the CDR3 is TGTGCCAGCAGCTCCCGGGACAGGGCTGGCACAGATGCGCAGTATTTT.

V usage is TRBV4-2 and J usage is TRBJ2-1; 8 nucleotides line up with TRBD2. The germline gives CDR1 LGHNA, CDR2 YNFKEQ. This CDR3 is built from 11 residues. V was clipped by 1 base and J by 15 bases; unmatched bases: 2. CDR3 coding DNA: TGTGCCAGCAGCCAAGCGGGGGGGACGTTCTTC. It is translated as CASSQAGGTFF.

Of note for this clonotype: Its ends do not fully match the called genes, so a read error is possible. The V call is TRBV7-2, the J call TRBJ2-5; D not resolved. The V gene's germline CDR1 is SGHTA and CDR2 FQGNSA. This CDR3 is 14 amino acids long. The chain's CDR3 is CASSSGRRRESQYF. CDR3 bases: TGTGCCAGCAGCTCAGGACGGAGAAGAGAGTCCCAGTACTTC.

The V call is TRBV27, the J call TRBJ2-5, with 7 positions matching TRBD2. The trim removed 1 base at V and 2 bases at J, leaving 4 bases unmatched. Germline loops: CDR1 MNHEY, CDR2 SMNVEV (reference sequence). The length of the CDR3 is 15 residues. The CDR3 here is CASSLFPSGQETQYF. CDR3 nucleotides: TGTGCCAGCAGTTTATTCCCTAGCGGTCAAGAGACCCAGTACTTC.

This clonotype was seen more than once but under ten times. The CDR3 coding sequence is TGCGCCAGCAGCCCCAACCGGGACAGGGTTAGCGAGCAGTACTTC. Translated, it gives CASSPNRDRVSEQYF. The V gene is TRBV4-1, the J gene TRBJ2-7; TRBD1 agrees at 9 bases. J lost 6 bases, V lost 4 bases, and 10 bases had no gene match. Germline CDR1 MGHRA, CDR2 YSYEKL. The CDR3 is made up of 15 amino acids.

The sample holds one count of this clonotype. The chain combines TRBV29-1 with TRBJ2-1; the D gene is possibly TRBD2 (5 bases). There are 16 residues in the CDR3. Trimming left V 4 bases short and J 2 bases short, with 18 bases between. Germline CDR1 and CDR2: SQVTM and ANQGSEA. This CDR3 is CSVVSGGPNPYNEQFF. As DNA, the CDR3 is TGCAGCGTTGTATCGGGCGGGCCCAACCCCTACAATGAGCAGTTCTTC.

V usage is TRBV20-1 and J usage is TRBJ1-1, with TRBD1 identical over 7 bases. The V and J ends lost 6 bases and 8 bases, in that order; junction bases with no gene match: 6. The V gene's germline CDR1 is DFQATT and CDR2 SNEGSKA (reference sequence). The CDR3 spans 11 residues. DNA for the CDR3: TGCAGTGCCCAGCGGGACAGCGAAGCTTTCTTT. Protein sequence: CSAQRDSEAFF.

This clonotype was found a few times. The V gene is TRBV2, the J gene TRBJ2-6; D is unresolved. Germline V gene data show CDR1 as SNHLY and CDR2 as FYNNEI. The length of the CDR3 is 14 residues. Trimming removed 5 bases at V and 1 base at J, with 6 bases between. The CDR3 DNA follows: TGTGCCAGCAGTATGGAGTCTGGGGCCAACGTCCTGACTTTC. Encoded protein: CASSMESGANVLTF.

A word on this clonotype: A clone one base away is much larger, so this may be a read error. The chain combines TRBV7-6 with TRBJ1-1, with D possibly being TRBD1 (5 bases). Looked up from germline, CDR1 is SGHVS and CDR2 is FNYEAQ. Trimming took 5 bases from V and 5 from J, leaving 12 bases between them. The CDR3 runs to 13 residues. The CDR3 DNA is TGTGCCAGCAGCGCGCCAGGGAGAACTGAAGCTTTCTTT. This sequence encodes CASSAPGRTEAFF. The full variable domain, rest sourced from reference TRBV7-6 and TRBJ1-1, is GAGVSQSPRYKVTKRGQDVALRCDPISGHVSLYWYRQALGQGPEFLTYFNYEAQQDKSGLPNDRFSAERPEGSISTLTIQRTEQRDSAMYRCASSAPGRTEAFFGQGTRLTVV.

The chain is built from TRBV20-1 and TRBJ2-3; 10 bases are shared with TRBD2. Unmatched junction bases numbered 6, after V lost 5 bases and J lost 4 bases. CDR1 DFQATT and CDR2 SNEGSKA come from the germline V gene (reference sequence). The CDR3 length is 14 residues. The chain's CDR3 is CSALAGAGADTQYF. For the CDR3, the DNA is TGCAGTGCTCTAGCGGGGGCGGGGGCAGATACGCAGTATTTT.

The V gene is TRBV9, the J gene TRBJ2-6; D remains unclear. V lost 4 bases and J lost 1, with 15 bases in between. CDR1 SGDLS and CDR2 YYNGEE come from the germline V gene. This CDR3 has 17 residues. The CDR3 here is CASSPPFGQSGANVLTF. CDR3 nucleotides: TGTGCCAGCAGCCCCCCATTTGGGCAGTCTGGGGCCAACGTCCTGACTTTC. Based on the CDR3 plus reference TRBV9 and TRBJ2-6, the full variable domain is DSGVTQTPKHLITATGQRVTLRCSPRSGDLSVYWYQQSLDQGLQFLIQYYNGEERAKGNILERFSAQQFPDLHSELNLSSLELGDSALYFCASSPPFGQSGANVLTFGAGSRLTVL.

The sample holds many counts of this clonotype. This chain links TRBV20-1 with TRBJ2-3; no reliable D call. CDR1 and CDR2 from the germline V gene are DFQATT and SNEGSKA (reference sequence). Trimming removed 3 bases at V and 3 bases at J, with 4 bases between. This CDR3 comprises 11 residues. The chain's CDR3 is CSARRTDTQYF. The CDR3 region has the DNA TGCAGTGCTAGGAGGACAGATACGCAGTATTTT.

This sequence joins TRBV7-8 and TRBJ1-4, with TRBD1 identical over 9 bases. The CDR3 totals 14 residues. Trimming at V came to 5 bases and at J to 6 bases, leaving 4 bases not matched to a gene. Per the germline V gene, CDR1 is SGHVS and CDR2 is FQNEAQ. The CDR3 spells CASSLRTGDEKLFF. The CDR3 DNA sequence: TGTGCCAGCAGCCTTAGGACAGGGGATGAAAAACTGTTTTTT. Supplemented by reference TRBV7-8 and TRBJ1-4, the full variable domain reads GAGVSQSPRYKVAKRGQDVALRCDPISGHVSLFWYQQALGQGPEFLTYFQNEAQLDKSGLPSDRFFAERPEGSVSTLKIQRTQQEDSAVYLCASSLRTGDEKLFFGSGTQLSVL.